These 7 T cell receptor beta chains originate from one sample sequenced in a study of cytomegalovirus exposure and HLA in healthy donors. TCRdb's copy holds only in-frame clones and misses some; the assay was immunoSEQ multiplex PCR. The repertoire has 100,000 to 150,000 clones, 80% to 90% of them found once; the top ten carry approximately 1.1%. Material: PBMCs. These receptors were taken from a woman younger than 30 in good health and CMV-seronegative.

There are a few counts of this clone. V and J are TRBV25-1 and TRBJ2-7; weak D call: TRBD2 (6 bases). From germline, CDR1 is MGHDK and CDR2 SYGVNS. This CDR3 is 13 amino acids long. The V gene lost 4 bases and the J gene lost 7 bases, with 14 bases spanning the gap. As DNA, the CDR3 is TGTGCCAGCAGTGCCGCGGGGCAGAGGGAGCAGTACTTC. This gives the protein CASSAAGQREQYF.

The CDR3 DNA reads as TGTGCCAGCAGTGAACAGGGGGCCGCCCCCGGTAATGAAAAACTGTTTTTT. Encoded protein: CASSEQGAAPGNEKLFF. The V gene is TRBV28, the J gene TRBJ1-4; 9 bases are shared with TRBD1. The CDR3 runs 17 residues. The V gene end was trimmed by 5 bases and the J gene end by 4 bases; junction bases not matched to a gene: 11. CDR1 MDHEN and CDR2 SYDVKM come from the germline V gene.

This clone was detected only a few times. This sequence joins TRBV6-5 and TRBJ1-5; no clear D. Trimming left V 6 bases short and J 0 bases short, with 9 bases between. This CDR3 has 14 residues. Germline-derived CDR1 and CDR2 are MNHEY and SVGAGI. The CDR3 loop reads CASSPGNSNQPQHF. CDR3 coding DNA: TGTGCCAGCAGCCCCGGGAATAGCAATCAGCCCCAGCATTTT.

V and J are TRBV19 and TRBJ1-1, with 9 bases aligning to TRBD1. Germline V gene sequence: CDR1 LNHDA, CDR2 SQIVND (reference sequence). The CDR3 has 15 amino acids. The V segment lost 4 bases and the J segment 6 bases; nucleotides outside the gene matches: 9. CDR3 DNA: TGTGCCAGTAGTACTAGGGACAGGGAGGGTCCTGAAGCTTTCTTT. Translating it yields CASSTRDREGPEAFF.

The chain combines TRBV28 with TRBJ2-5; 7 bases are shared with TRBD1. The CDR3 covers 15 residues. CDR1 and CDR2 (germline): MDHEN, SYDVKM. The V segment lost 5 bases and the J segment 2 bases; nucleotides outside the gene matches: 8. CDR3 protein: CASSPAAGGQETQYF. The CDR3 bases are TGTGCCAGCAGTCCGGCCGCAGGGGGTCAAGAGACCCAGTACTTC.

The rearrangement links TRBV6-5 to TRBJ1-6; possibly TRBD1 for D (5 bases). Trimming took off 2 bases at V and 2 bases at J, with 10 bases between the two ends. There are 16 residues in the CDR3. CDR1 MNHEY and CDR2 SVGAGI come from the germline V gene. This chain's CDR3 is CASSYQGPAYNSPLHF. The CDR3 nucleotides read TGTGCCAGCAGTTACCAGGGCCCGGCCTATAATTCACCCCTCCACTTT.

The chain joins TRBV6-1 to TRBJ1-1; 9 bases map to TRBD1. The ends lost 7 bases at V and 5 bases at J; junction bases unmatched: 8. The length of the CDR3 is 14 residues. Germline V gives CDR1 MNHNS, CDR2 SASEGT. The CDR3 nucleotides are TGTGCCAGCACATTCCGGGACAGGGAAACTGAAGCTTTCTTT. This codes for CASTFRDRETEAFF.